This TCR beta chain was sequenced for a study of cytomegalovirus exposure and HLA in healthy donors. Overall study results and limits: From TCR beta sequences, most subjects' HLA-A and HLA-B alleles were reportedly predicted accurately. Later analysis showed TCR association rates varying by HLA locus, highest for DRB1 and lowest for HLA-C.

Primers included in the PCR were 60 Vbeta and 13 Jbeta primers. The data were produced by immunoSEQ multiplex PCR, yet TCRdb's version contains in-frame clones alone and is incomplete. The data show about 180,000 clones, roughly 83% seen once. This clone is a singleton in its sample. The antigen is unknown. Trimming removed 4 bases from V and 6 bases from J, with 13 bases in between. Germline CDR1 SQVTM, CDR2 ANQGSEA. The CDR3 spans 13 residues. The J gene is TRBJ2-1, the V gene TRBV29-1; D may be TRBD1 (6 bases). The source material was PBMCs. The receptor comes from a boy aged 2 to 9 in good health and CMV-seronegative. CDR3 amino acids: CSVGGRFLNEQFF. The CDR3 region has the DNA TGCAGCGTTGGGGGGCGATTCCTCAATGAGCAGTTCTTC.